Each of the 25 T cell receptor beta chains below was sequenced from the same sample in a study of shared clonotypes between healthy human individuals. Naive CD8 cells comprised CD45RO-negative, CCR7-positively selected cells, excluding terminally differentiated effector memory CD45RA+ cells. This table comes from immunoSEQ multiplex PCR, and its TCRdb copy is limited to in-frame clones, with some not included. Found here are hundreds of thousands of clones, about 95% of them singletons; the top ten hold approximately 0.11%. The material sequenced was naive CD8+ T cells sorted from blood. The receptors stem from a woman aged 25 to 45 in good health.

CDR3 in DNA: TGTGCCAGCAGTCCGATCGGGGTCGCTAGCGGGAGGGTAACCTACAATGAGCAGTTCTTC. This sequence encodes CASSPIGVASGRVTYNEQFF. The rearrangement joins TRBV28 to TRBJ2-1, with 12 bases identical to TRBD2. The CDR3 is made up of 20 amino acids. The germline V gene encodes CDR1 MDHEN and CDR2 SYDVKM. With V trimmed by 5 bases and J by 2 bases, 16 bases remained unmatched.

Worth noting for this clone: Different DNA sequences within this sample yield the same CDR3. This chain uses TRBV18 with TRBJ2-7; tentative D call: TRBD1 (6 bases). The V gene lost 3 bases and the J gene lost 1 base, with 7 bases spanning the gap. This CDR3 contains 13 residues. CDR1 KGHSH and CDR2 LQKENI come from the germline V gene. The CDR3 DNA sequence: TGTGCCAGCTCACCGGGACAATCCTACGAGCAGTACTTC. As protein: CASSPGQSYEQYF. The full variable domain, completed using reference TRBV18 and TRBJ2-7, is NAGVMQNPRHLVRRRGQEARLRCSPMKGHSHVYWYRQLPEEGLKFMVYLQKENIIDESGMPKERFSAEFPKEGPSILRIQQVVRGDSAAYFCASSPGQSYEQYFGPGTRLTVT.

A note on this clone: Other DNA sequences in the same sample also yield this CDR3. V and J are TRBV28 and TRBJ2-1; 9 nucleotides line up with TRBD2. V was clipped by 7 bases and J by 0 bases; unmatched bases: 4. The CDR3 totals 15 residues. CDR1 is MDHEN and CDR2 is SYDVKM in the germline V gene. For the CDR3, the DNA is TGTGCCAGCAACCTTAGCGGGAGCTCCTACAATGAGCAGTTCTTC. Its protein product is CASNLSGSSYNEQFF.

This chain links TRBV5-1 with TRBJ2-7, with TRBD2 identical over 9 bases. CDR3 length: 15 amino acids. Trimming removed 2 bases from V and 3 bases from J; junction bases left unmatched: 6. CDR1 and CDR2 from the germline V gene are SGHRS and YFSETQ. CDR3 residues: CASSLRLAGHYEQYF. CDR3 DNA sequence: TGCGCCAGCAGCTTAAGGCTAGCGGGGCACTACGAGCAGTACTTC.

The V gene is TRBV13, the J gene TRBJ1-3; 8 bases are a match to TRBD1. CDR3 length equals 14 residues. V gave up 6 bases and J gave up 4 bases; unmatched junction bases: 5. Germline V gene data show CDR1 as PRHDT and CDR2 as FYEKMQ (reference sequence). CDR3: CASSYGDRGNTIYF. CDR3 nucleotides: TGTGCCAGCAGTTACGGGGACAGGGGAAACACCATATATTTT.

The chain combines TRBV7-9 with TRBJ2-7; unclear D gene. The CDR3 spans 13 residues. Germline CDR1 is SEHNR and CDR2 is FQNEAQ (reference sequence). With 2 bases removed from V and 5 bases from J, the gap between germline ends came to 10 bases. CDR3 amino acids: CASSLSFDHEQYF. CDR3 sequence (DNA): TGTGCCAGCAGCTTAAGTTTTGACCACGAGCAGTACTTC.

The chain employs TRBV28 and TRBJ2-7; 9 bases align to TRBD1. This CDR3 has 17 residues. After removal of 3 bases from V and 6 bases from J, the junction contained 15 bases not matched to a gene. The germline gives CDR1 MDHEN, CDR2 SYDVKM. The CDR3 loop is CASSFSHEGTGQFEQYF. CDR3 nucleotides: TGTGCCAGCAGTTTCTCACATGAAGGGACAGGGCAATTCGAGCAGTACTTC.

The chain recombines TRBV27 with TRBJ2-7, with TRBD1 matching 9 bases. The CDR3 has 15 residues. J was trimmed by 6 bases and V by 3 bases; bases with no gene match: 9. The germline V gene has CDR1 MNHEY and CDR2 SMNVEV (reference sequence). CDR3 coding DNA: TGTGCCAGCAGTTTGTCTGGGACAGGGATTTTCGAGCAGTACTTC. This codes for CASSLSGTGIFEQYF.

The V and J genes are TRBV7-2 and TRBJ2-1; D remains ambiguous. Per the germline V gene, CDR1 is SGHTA and CDR2 is FQGNSA. The CDR3 has 15 residues. Trimming removed 3 bases at V and 2 bases at J, with 11 bases between. The DNA for the CDR3 is TGTGCCAGCAGCTTGGTTGCGGTCCCCTACAATGAGCAGTTCTTC. Translation gives CASSLVAVPYNEQFF.

V is TRBV28 and J is TRBJ2-1; a weak D match, TRBD2 (5 bases). Germline CDR1 is MDHEN and CDR2 is SYDVKM. The ends were cut back, 5 bases at V and 5 bases at J, with 19 bases in the middle. This CDR3 is built from 16 residues. For the CDR3, the DNA is TGTGCCAGCAGTAGCCACCGGGAAAGAGACAACAATGAGCAGTTCTTC. This translates into CASSSHRERDNNEQFF.

This chain connects TRBV7-8 to TRBJ2-5; tentative D call: TRBD2 (5 bases). The J call may be mistaken, given a closer DNA end match to TRBJ2-7. The CDR3 is 15 amino acids. The germline V gene encodes CDR1 SGHVS and CDR2 FQNEAQ. This chain's CDR3 is CASSLERASSYEQYF. In DNA, the CDR3 is TGTGCCAGCAGCCTCGAGAGGGCTAGCTCCTACGAGCAGTACTTC.

The gene calls are TRBV28 and TRBJ2-7, with TRBD1 matching 12 bases. The CDR3 contains 15 residues. V was pared by 6 bases and J by 6 bases, with 9 bases of the junction left unmatched. The germline V gene encodes CDR1 MDHEN and CDR2 SYDVKM. The CDR3 DNA reads TGTGCCAGCAGCTTACCTGGGACAGGGGGCCTCGAGCAGTACTTC. It encodes CASSLPGTGGLEQYF.

To note about this clone: Other DNA sequences in this sample translate to the same CDR3. CDR3 loop: CASSLGSSYEQYF. The CDR3 nucleotides are TGTGCCAGCAGCTTGGGGAGCTCCTACGAGCAGTACTTC. The rearrangement joins TRBV13 to TRBJ2-7; possibly TRBD2 for D (5 bases). The CDR3 consists of 13 residues. The V and J ends lost 3 bases and 0 bases respectively, with 6 bases between them. CDR1 is PRHDT, CDR2 FYEKMQ, per germline (reference sequence).

The rearrangement joins TRBV4-1 to TRBJ2-1; 10 bases are a match to TRBD2. This CDR3 has 15 amino acids. Germline CDR1 and CDR2: MGHRA and YSYEKL. With V trimmed by 6 bases and J by 15 bases, 17 bases remained unmatched. CDR3 bases: TGCGCCAGCAGACCCGGCTTTGTTTCTAGCGGGAGTGCGTTCTTC. As protein: CASRPGFVSSGSAFF.

In its sample, this clone was seen once. The V gene is TRBV28, the J gene TRBJ2-1, with TRBD1 matching 7 bases. The CDR3 sequence is 16 residues long. V shed 6 bases and J 1 base; nucleotides not matched to a gene: 9. The germline V gene has CDR1 MDHEN and CDR2 SYDVKM. The CDR3 loop is CASSRPGQLSYNEQFF. CDR3 DNA sequence: TGTGCCAGCAGCCGACCGGGACAGCTATCCTACAATGAGCAGTTCTTC.

The rearrangement links TRBV11-2 to TRBJ1-1; D is unresolved. The germline V gene encodes CDR1 SGHAT and CDR2 FQNNGV. Between the trimmed V and J ends, which lost 1 base and 4 bases, there was a span of 7 bases. The CDR3 is 13 amino acids. The CDR3 is CASSLASTTEAFF. DNA for the CDR3: TGTGCCAGCAGCTTAGCATCCACCACTGAAGCTTTCTTT.

V is TRBV9 and J is TRBJ2-2; 7 positions agree with TRBD1. CDR3 length: 16 amino acids. The junction had 10 bases not matched to a gene; V was cut back by 3 bases and J by 5 bases. CDR1 and CDR2 (germline): SGDLS, YYNGEE. This CDR3 reads CASSAEGAGLTGELFF. In DNA form, the CDR3 reads TGTGCCAGCAGCGCCGAGGGGGCAGGATTAACCGGGGAGCTGTTTTTT.

About this clone: In the same sample, other DNA sequences code for this CDR3. The chain uses TRBV29-1 and TRBJ2-7; D not resolved. V gave up 5 bases and J gave up 1 base, with 6 bases separating them. The CDR3 loop spans 11 amino acids. The germline gives CDR1 SQVTM, CDR2 ANQGSEA. The CDR3 loop is CSVTVSYEQYF. The CDR3 DNA sequence: TGCAGCGTTACAGTATCCTACGAGCAGTACTTC.

The rearrangement joins TRBV7-9 to TRBJ1-4; D gene unclear. V gave up 0 bases and J gave up 7 bases, with 15 bases separating them. The germline V gene has CDR1 SEHNR and CDR2 FQNEAQ (reference sequence). The CDR3 length is 16 residues. The CDR3 is CASSLAPGEGGEKLFF. The CDR3 region has the DNA TGTGCCAGCAGCTTAGCTCCCGGGGAAGGAGGTGAAAAACTGTTTTTT.

The gene calls are TRBV6-1 and TRBJ2-7, with D possibly TRBD1 on 5 matching bases. Trimming removed 3 bases at V and 0 bases at J, with 9 bases between. The V gene's germline CDR1 is MNHNS and CDR2 SASEGT. This CDR3 is 14 amino acids long. This CDR3 reads CASSEWGNSYEQYF. The DNA of the CDR3 is TGTGCCAGCAGTGAGTGGGGCAACTCCTACGAGCAGTACTTC.

The J gene is TRBJ1-4, the V gene TRBV28; D is uncertain. The CDR3 length is 12 residues. Germline CDR1 MDHEN, CDR2 SYDVKM. Trimming removed 3 bases from V and 17 bases from J, with 16 bases in between. This CDR3 reads CASSFVTTGRFF. The CDR3 region has the DNA TGTGCCAGCAGTTTTGTAACTACGGGGAGATTTTTT.

This chain uses TRBV13 with TRBJ2-7; D unclear. CDR1 and CDR2 (germline): PRHDT, FYEKMQ (reference sequence). Trimming cost V 3 bases and J 6 bases, with 9 bases left between them. The CDR3 covers 12 residues. The CDR3 loop reads CASSFFAREQYF. CDR3 nucleotides: TGTGCCAGCAGCTTTTTTGCTCGCGAGCAGTACTTC. The full variable domain, rest sourced from reference TRBV13 and TRBJ2-7, is AAGVIQSPRHLIKEKRETATLKCYPIPRHDTVYWYQQGPGQDPQFLISFYEKMQSDKGSIPDRFSAQQFSDYHSELNMSSLELGDSALYFCASSFFAREQYFGPGTRLTVT.

CDR3 sequence reads: CAIREAGTGRAEQFF. As DNA, the CDR3 is TGTGCCATCAGAGAAGCCGGGACTGGTAGGGCTGAGCAGTTCTTC. J is TRBJ2-1 and V is TRBV10-3; tentative D call: TRBD2 (6 bases). The V gene lost 6 bases and the J gene lost 9 bases, with 21 bases spanning the gap. CDR3 length equals 15 residues. The germline V gene has CDR1 ENHRY and CDR2 SYGVKD.

This clone was counted a single time. This chain links TRBV7-2 with TRBJ1-1, with D perhaps TRBD1 (6 bases). Between the trimmed V and J ends, which lost 0 bases and 8 bases, there was a span of 16 bases. The V gene's germline CDR1 is SGHTA and CDR2 FQGNSA. The CDR3 length is 15 residues. This CDR3 reads CASSLAIFGGQEAFF. CDR3 coding DNA: TGTGCCAGCAGCTTAGCAATTTTCGGGGGGCAGGAAGCTTTCTTT.

The J gene is TRBJ2-7, the V gene TRBV2; TRBD2 might be the D (6 bases). Germline V CDR1 and CDR2: SNHLY, FYNNEI. This CDR3 comprises 16 residues. V was shortened by 1 base and J by 0 bases, with 13 bases between the two germline ends. CDR3 nucleotide sequence: TGTGCCAGCAGTGAAGAAGAGGCGGGGAACTCCTACGAGCAGTACTTC. Protein sequence: CASSEEEAGNSYEQYF.